This entry lists 13 T cell receptor beta chains sequenced from one sample in a study of T cell responses to AZD1222 COVID-19 vaccine. TCRdb's table, derived via immunoSEQ multiplex PCR, lists solely in-frame clones and lacks some. This table holds fewer than 200,000 clones, roughly nine tenths found once. Sequencing was performed on peripheral blood, taken 28 days after the second dose of the MenACWY control vaccine. The receptor source for this set is an adult who received the MenACWY meningococcal vaccine as a control.

V and J are TRBV5-8 and TRBJ2-3; D possibly uses TRBD1 or TRBD2 (6 bases each). The CDR3 has 15 amino acids. Per the germline V gene, CDR1 is SGHTS and CDR2 is YDEGEE. The V end was cut by 2 bases, the J end by 4 bases, with 14 bases between. The CDR3 loop reads CASSLADRGADTQYF. CDR3 bases: TGTGCCAGCAGCTTAGCGGATAGGGGGGCAGATACGCAGTATTTT.

The rearrangement uses TRBV6-2 or TRBV6-3 and TRBJ1-6; D is unresolved. Trimming removed 6 bases from V and 3 bases from J, with 9 bases in between. This CDR3 comprises 14 residues. Germline V lookup: CDR1 MNHEY, CDR2 SVGEGT. CDR3 protein: CASSSPDYNSPLHF. CDR3 DNA sequence: TGTGCCAGCAGCTCCCCCGACTATAATTCACCCCTCCACTTT.

The chain is built from TRBV2 and TRBJ1-5; D possibly corresponds to TRBD1 (5 bases). V was trimmed by 6 bases and J by 6 bases, leaving 15 bases between them. This CDR3 region has 14 residues. CDR1 is SNHLY, CDR2 FYNNEI, per germline. The CDR3 DNA reads TGTGCCAGCAGCACCAGCGGGGGAGGTCAGCCCCAGCATTTT. Its translation is CASSTSGGGQPQHF.

V gene TRBV12-3 or TRBV12-4 combines with J gene TRBJ1-2, with TRBD1 as a possible D gene (5 bases). CDR3 size: 12 residues. Trimming shortened V by 6 bases and J by 5 bases, and 10 bases separated the two germline ends. CDR3 loop: CASRGESYGYTF. The CDR3 bases are TGTGCCAGCAGAGGGGAATCTTATGGCTACACCTTC.

This clone showed up just a few times. The rearrangement joins TRBV15 to TRBJ2-7; TRBD1 aligns across 7 bases. With V trimmed by 0 bases and J by 3 bases, 8 bases remained unmatched. CDR1 and CDR2 (germline): LNHNV, YYDKDF (reference sequence). The CDR3 sequence is 16 residues long. The CDR3 sequence: CATSRDKSGQIYEQYF. CDR3 in DNA: TGTGCCACCAGCAGAGATAAGTCGGGACAGATCTACGAGCAGTACTTC.

V and J are TRBV6-1 and TRBJ2-1; 7 bases line up with TRBD1. There are 17 residues in the CDR3. Germline CDR1 and CDR2: MNHNS and SASEGT. V trimming: 1 base; J trimming: 7 bases; junction bases outside the gene matches: 13. As DNA, the CDR3 is TGTGCCAGCAGTGAAGGCCTTCAGGGGGTAGGCGGGAATGAGCAGTTCTTC. Amino acid sequence: CASSEGLQGVGGNEQFF.

The gene calls are TRBV29-1 and TRBJ1-2; D gene uncertain. V lost 0 bases and J 0 bases, leaving 8 bases between the germline ends. The CDR3 contains 14 residues. In germline, CDR1 is SQVTM, CDR2 ANQGSEA. The CDR3 reads CSVEDNSANYGYTF. CDR3 coding DNA: TGCAGCGTTGAAGATAACAGCGCTAACTATGGCTACACCTTC.

This chain connects TRBV30 to TRBJ1-5; possible D gene TRBD1, 5 bases. The CDR3 contains 14 residues. Trimming removed 4 bases at V and 7 bases at J, with 17 bases between. Germline V gene lookup returns CDR1 GTSNPN and CDR2 SVGIG (reference sequence). The CDR3 DNA follows: TGTGCCTGGACTACGTCAGGGACGGACCAGCCCCAGCATTTT. This sequence encodes CAWTTSGTDQPQHF.

This sequence joins TRBV19 and TRBJ2-1; 10 bases line up with TRBD2. The germline V gene has CDR1 LNHDA and CDR2 SQIVND (reference sequence). The CDR3 is 15 amino acids. The junction had 7 bases not matched to a gene; V was cut back by 3 bases and J by 8 bases. The CDR3: CASSIRASGGHEQFF. The CDR3 bases are TGTGCCAGTAGTATTAGGGCTAGCGGGGGTCATGAGCAGTTCTTC.

A single count supports this clone. The J gene is TRBJ1-1, the V gene TRBV2; a weak D match, TRBD1 (5 bases). This CDR3 has 14 residues. The germline CDR1 and CDR2 sequences are SNHLY and FYNNEI. Trimming cost V 6 bases and J 1 base, with 12 bases left between them. CDR3 protein: CASSLMTANTEAFF. In nucleotides, the CDR3 is TGTGCCAGCAGCCTGATGACAGCGAACACTGAAGCTTTCTTT.

This chain links TRBV28 with TRBJ1-2, with 9 nucleotides matching TRBD1. From germline, CDR1 is MDHEN and CDR2 SYDVKM. Trimming at V came to 8 bases and at J to 8 bases, leaving 6 bases not matched to a gene. The CDR3 is made up of 12 amino acids. The CDR3 coding sequence is TGTGCCAGCGGGACAGGGTGGGTCGGCTACACCTTC. Translation: CASGTGWVGYTF.

V gene TRBV6-5 combines with J gene TRBJ1-4; the match to TRBD1 covers 8 bases. Germline V gene data show CDR1 as MNHEY and CDR2 as SVGAGI. The V segment lost 6 bases and the J segment 7 bases; nucleotides outside the gene matches: 10. The CDR3 spans 15 residues. DNA of the CDR3: TGTGCCAGCAGGAAGGACAGGGTAGGAAGTGAAAAACTGTTTTTT. Its translation: CASRKDRVGSEKLFF.

The chain has TRBV11-2 and TRBJ2-7; TRBD2 matches 12 bases. The CDR3 runs 17 residues. Germline loops: CDR1 SGHAT, CDR2 FQNNGV. Germline trimming cut 0 bases from V and 7 bases from J; bases unmatched to any gene: 10. CDR3 DNA: TGTGCCAGCAGCTTAGATCTCCGGACTAGCGGGATAGGGGAGCAGTACTTC. This sequence encodes CASSLDLRTSGIGEQYF.